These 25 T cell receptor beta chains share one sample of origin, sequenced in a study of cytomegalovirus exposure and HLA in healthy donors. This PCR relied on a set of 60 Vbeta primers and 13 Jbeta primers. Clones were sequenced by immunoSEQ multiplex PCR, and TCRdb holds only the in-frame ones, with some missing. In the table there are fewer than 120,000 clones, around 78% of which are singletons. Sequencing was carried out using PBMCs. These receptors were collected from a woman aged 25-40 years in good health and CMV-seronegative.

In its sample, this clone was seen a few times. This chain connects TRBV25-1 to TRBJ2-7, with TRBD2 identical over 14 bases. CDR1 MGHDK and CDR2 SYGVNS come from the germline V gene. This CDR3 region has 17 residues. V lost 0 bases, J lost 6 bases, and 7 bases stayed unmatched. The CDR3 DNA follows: TGTGCCAGCAGTGAATATCAGGGACTAGCGGGAGTCTCCGAGCAGTACTTC. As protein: CASSEYQGLAGVSEQYF.

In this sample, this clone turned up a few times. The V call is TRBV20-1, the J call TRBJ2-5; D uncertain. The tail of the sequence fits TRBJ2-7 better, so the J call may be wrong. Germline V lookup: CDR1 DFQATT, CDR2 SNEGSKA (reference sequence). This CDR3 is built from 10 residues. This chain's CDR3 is CSAREYEQYF. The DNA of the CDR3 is TGCAGTGCTAGGGAGTACGAGCAGTACTTC.

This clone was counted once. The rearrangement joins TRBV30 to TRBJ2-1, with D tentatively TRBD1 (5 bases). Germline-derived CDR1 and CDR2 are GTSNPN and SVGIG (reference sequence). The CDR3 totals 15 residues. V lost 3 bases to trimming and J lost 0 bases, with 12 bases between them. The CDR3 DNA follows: TGTGCCTGGAGAGAAGACAGCGTCTCCTACAATGAGCAGTTCTTC. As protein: CAWREDSVSYNEQFF.

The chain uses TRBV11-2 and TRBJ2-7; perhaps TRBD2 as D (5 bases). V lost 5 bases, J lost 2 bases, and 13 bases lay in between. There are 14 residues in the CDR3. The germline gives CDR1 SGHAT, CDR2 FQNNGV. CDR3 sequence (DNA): TGTGCCAGCAGCACAACGACCGGGACCTACGAGCAGTACTTC. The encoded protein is CASSTTTGTYEQYF.

CDR3 DNA sequence: TGTGCCAGCAGCCAAGAGCAGGGGGCTGCCTCCTACGAGCAGTACTTC. It is translated as CASSQEQGAASYEQYF. The chain links TRBV4-2 to TRBJ2-7, with 8 bases fitting TRBD1. The germline gives CDR1 LGHNA, CDR2 YNFKEQ. This CDR3 comprises 16 residues. J gave up 0 bases and V 0 bases, and 4 bases lay outside the gene matches.

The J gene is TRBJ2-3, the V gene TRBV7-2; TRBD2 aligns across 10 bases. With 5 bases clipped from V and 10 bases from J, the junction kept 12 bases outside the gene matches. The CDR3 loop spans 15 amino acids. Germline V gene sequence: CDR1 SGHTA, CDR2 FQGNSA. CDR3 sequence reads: CASSPAGTSVIAQYF. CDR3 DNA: TGTGCCAGCAGCCCCGCCGGGACTAGCGTTATAGCGCAGTATTTT.

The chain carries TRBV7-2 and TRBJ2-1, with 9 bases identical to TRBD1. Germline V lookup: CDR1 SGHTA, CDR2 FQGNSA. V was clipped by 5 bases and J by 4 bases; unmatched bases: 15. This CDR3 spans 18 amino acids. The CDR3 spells CASSQPRSEGTGYNEQFF. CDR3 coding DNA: TGTGCCAGCAGCCAACCGCGGTCTGAGGGGACAGGGTACAATGAGCAGTTCTTC.

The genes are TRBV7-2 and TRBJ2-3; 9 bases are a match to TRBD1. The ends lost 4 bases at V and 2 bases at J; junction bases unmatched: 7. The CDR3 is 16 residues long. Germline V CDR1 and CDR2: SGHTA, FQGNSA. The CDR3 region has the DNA TGTGCCAGCAGCTACCGGACAGGGGTTGTCACAGATACGCAGTATTTT. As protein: CASSYRTGVVTDTQYF.

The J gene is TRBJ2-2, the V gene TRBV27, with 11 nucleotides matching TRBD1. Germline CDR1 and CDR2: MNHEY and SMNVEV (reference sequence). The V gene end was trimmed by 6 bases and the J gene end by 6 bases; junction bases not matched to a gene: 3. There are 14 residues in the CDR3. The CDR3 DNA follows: TGTGCCAGCAGAGGGACAGGGGGGCCCGGGGAGCTGTTTTTT. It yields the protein CASRGTGGPGELFF.

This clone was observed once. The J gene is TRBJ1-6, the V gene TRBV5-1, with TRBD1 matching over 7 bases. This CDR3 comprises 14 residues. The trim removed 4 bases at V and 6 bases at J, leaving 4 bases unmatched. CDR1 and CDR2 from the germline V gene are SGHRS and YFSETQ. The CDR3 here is CASSPGDSNSPLHF. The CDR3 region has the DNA TGCGCCAGCAGCCCCGGGGACAGTAATTCACCCCTCCACTTT.

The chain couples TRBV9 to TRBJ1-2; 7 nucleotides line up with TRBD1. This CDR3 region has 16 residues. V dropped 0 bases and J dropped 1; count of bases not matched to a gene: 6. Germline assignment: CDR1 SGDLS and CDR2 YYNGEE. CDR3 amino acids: CASSVGPGTVNYGYTF. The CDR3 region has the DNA TGTGCCAGCAGCGTAGGCCCCGGGACAGTTAACTATGGCTACACCTTC.

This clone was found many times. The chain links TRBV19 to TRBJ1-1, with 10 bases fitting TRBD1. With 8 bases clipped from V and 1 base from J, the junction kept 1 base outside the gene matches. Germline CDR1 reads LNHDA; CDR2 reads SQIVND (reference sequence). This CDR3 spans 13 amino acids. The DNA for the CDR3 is TGTGCCAGTGACAGGGGGCCGAACACTGAAGCTTTCTTT. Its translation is CASDRGPNTEAFF.

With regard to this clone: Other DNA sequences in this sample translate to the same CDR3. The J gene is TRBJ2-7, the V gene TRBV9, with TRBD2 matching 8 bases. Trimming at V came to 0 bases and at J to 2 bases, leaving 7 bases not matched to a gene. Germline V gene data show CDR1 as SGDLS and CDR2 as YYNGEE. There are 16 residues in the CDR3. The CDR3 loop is CASSVASAGGPYEQYF. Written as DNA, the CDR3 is TGTGCCAGCAGCGTAGCTTCGGCGGGGGGCCCCTACGAGCAGTACTTC.

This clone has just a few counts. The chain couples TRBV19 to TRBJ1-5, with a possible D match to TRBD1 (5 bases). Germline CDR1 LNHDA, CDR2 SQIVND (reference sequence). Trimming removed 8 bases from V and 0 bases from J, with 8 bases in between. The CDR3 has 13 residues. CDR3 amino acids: CASGGVSNQPQHF. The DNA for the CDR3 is TGTGCCAGTGGAGGGGTTAGCAATCAGCCCCAGCATTTT.

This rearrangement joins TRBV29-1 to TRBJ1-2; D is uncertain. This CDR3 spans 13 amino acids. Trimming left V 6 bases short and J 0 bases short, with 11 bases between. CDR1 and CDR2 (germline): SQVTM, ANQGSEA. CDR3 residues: CSVRLSSNYGYTF. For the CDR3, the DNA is TGCAGCGTGCGGCTTTCTTCTAACTATGGCTACACCTTC.

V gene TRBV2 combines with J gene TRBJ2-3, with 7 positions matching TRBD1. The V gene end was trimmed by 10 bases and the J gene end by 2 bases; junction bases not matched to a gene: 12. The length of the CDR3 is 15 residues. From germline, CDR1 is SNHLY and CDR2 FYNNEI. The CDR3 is CAIIKSGQNTDTQYF. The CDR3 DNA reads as TGTGCCATCATCAAATCGGGACAGAACACAGATACGCAGTATTTT.

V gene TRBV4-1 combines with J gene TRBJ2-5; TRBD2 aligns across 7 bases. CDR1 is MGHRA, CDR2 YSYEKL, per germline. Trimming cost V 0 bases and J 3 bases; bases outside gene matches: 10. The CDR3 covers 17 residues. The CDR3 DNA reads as TGCGCCAGCAGCCAAGATGGACCGGGGGGATGGAAAGAGACCCAGTACTTC. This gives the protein CASSQDGPGGWKETQYF.

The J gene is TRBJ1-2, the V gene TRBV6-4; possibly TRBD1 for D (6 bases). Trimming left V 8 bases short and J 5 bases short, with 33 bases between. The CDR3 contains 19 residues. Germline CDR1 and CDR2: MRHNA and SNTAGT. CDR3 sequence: CASLDIPSAQGPRLYGYTF. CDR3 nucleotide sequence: TGTGCCAGCCTGGACATACCCTCAGCCCAGGGGCCAAGGTTATATGGCTACACCTTC.

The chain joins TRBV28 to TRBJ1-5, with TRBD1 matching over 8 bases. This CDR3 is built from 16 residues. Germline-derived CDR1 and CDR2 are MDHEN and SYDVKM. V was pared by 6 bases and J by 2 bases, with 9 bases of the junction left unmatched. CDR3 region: CASSLGAGGGNQPQHF. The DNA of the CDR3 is TGTGCCAGCAGCCTCGGGGCAGGGGGCGGCAATCAGCCCCAGCATTTT.

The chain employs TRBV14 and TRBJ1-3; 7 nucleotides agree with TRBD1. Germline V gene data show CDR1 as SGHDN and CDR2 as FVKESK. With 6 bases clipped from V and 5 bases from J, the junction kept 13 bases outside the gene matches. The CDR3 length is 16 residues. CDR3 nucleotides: TGTGCCAGCAGTCATAATGGACAGGAGGGTCGAAACACCATATATTTT. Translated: CASSHNGQEGRNTIYF.

CDR3 amino acids: CSVQGQAFKETQYF. The CDR3 DNA reads as TGCAGCGTTCAAGGACAGGCCTTCAAAGAGACCCAGTACTTC. The gene calls are TRBV29-1 and TRBJ2-5; 7 positions agree with TRBD1. Germline V lookup: CDR1 SQVTM, CDR2 ANQGSEA. V was clipped by 5 bases and J by 3 bases; unmatched bases: 9. CDR3 length: 14 residues.

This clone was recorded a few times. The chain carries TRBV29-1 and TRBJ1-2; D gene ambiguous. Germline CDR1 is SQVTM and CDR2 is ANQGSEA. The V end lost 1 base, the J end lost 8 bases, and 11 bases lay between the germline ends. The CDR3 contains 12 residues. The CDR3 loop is CSVEVGGNGYTF. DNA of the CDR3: TGCAGCGTTGAAGTGGGAGGGAACGGCTACACCTTC. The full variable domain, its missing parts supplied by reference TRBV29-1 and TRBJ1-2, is SAVISQKPSRDICQRGTSLTIQCQVDSQVTMMFWYRQQPGQSLTLIATANQGSEATYESGFVIDKFPISRPNLTFSTLTVSNMSPEDSSIYLCSVEVGGNGYTFGSGTRLTVV.

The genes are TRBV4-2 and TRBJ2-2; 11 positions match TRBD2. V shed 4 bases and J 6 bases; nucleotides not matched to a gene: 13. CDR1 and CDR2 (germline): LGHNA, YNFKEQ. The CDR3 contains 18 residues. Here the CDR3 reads CASSPLQGSGRAPGELFF. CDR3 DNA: TGTGCCAGCAGCCCCCTCCAAGGTAGCGGGAGGGCCCCCGGGGAGCTGTTTTTT.

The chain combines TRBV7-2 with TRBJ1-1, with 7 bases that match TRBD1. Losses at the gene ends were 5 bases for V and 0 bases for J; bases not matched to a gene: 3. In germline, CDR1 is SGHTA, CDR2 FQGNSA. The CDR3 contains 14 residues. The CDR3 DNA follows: TGTGCCAGCAGCCACAGGGGCATGAACACTGAAGCTTTCTTT. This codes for CASSHRGMNTEAFF.

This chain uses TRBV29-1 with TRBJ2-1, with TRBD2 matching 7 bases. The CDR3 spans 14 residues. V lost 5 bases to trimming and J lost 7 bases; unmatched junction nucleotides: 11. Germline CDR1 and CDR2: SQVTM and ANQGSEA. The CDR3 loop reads CSVWPHSGGNEQFF. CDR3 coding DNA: TGCAGCGTTTGGCCCCACTCCGGGGGGAATGAGCAGTTCTTC.